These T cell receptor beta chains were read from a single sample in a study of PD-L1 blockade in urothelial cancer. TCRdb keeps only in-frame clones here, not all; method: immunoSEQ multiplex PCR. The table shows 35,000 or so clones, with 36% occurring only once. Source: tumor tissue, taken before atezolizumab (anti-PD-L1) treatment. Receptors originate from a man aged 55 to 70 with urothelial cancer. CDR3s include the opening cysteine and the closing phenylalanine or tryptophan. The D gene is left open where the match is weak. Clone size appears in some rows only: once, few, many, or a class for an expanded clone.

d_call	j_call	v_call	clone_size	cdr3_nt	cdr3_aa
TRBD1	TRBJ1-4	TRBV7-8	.	TGTGCCAGCAGCTTATTCGGACAGGGAGGAGAAAAACTGTTTTTT	CASSLFGQGGEKLFF
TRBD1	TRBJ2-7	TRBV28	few	TGTGCCAGCAGTTCGCGACAGGGGGGCTACGAGCAGTACTTC	CASSSRQGGYEQYF
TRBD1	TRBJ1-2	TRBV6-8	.	TGTGCCATCGATCCGGGACAGGGTAATGGCTACACCTTC	CAIDPGQGNGYTF
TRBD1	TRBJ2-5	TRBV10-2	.	TGCGCCAGCAGTGAGCAGAGGGGACAGGGGGAGACCCAGTACTTC	CASSEQRGQGETQYF
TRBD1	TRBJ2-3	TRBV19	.	TGTGCCAGTAGTATCGCCGGGACAGGGGTAGCAGATACGCAGTATTTT	CASSIAGTGVADTQYF
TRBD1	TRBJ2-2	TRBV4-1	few	TGCGCCAGCAGCCAGTCAGGGACAGGGCTCACCGGGGAGCTGTTTTTT	CASSQSGTGLTGELFF
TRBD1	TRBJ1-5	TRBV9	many	TGTGCCAGCACCGGAGACAGGGGGCATGATCAGCCCCAGCATTTT	CASTGDRGHDQPQHF
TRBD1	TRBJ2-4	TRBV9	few	TGTGCCAGCAGCGTAGAGGACAGGGGGTTTATTCAGTACTTC	CASSVEDRGFIQYF
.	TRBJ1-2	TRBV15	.	TGTGCCACCAGCAGAGGGGATGGGTCGGGTGGCTACACCTTC	CATSRGDGSGGYTF
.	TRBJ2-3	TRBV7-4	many	TGTGCCAGCAGCGAACAGGGAGTGGGCACAGATACGCAGTATTTT	CASSEQGVGTDTQYF
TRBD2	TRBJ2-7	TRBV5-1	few	TGCGCCAGCAGCTCCGGGGGGGCCGGCTACGAGCAGTACTTC	CASSSGGAGYEQYF
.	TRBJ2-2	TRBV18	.	TGTGCCAGCTCAGAACAGCGAAACACCGGGGAGCTGTTTTTT	CASSEQRNTGELFF
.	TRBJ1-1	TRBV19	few	TGTGCCAGTAGTATACTGGGGGGGAACACTGAAGCTTTCTTT	CASSILGGNTEAFF
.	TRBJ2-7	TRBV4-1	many	TGCGCCAGCAGCCAGGTAGCCGGAGGACGCGGAACCTACGAGCAGTACTTC	CASSQVAGGRGTYEQYF
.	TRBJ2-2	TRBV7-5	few	TGTGCCAGCAGCCCCTGGGGACGGCAGAACACCGGGGAGCTGTTTTTT	CASSPWGRQNTGELFF
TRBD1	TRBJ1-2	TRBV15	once	TGTGCCACCAGCAGAGTAGCCAGGGGGAACTATGGCTACACCTTC	CATSRVARGNYGYTF
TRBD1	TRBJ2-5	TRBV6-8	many	TGTGCCACCAGCGACAGGGGCGGCAGACTCCAAGAGACCCAGTACTTC	CATSDRGGRLQETQYF
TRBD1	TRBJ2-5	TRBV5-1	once	TGCGCCAGCAGCTTTACCGGGACAGGGGCAGGAGAGACCCAGTACTTC	CASSFTGTGAGETQYF
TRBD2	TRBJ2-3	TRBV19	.	TGTGCCAGTAGATGGACTAGCGGCACAGATACGCAGTATTTT	CASRWTSGTDTQYF
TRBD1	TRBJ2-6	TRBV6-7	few	TGTGCCAGCAGTTGGGGCAGGGGGCGCGAGGCCAACGTCCTGACTTTC	CASSWGRGREANVLTF
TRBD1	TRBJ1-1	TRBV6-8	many	TGTGCCAGCAGTAGAGGACAGGGGGCTTTTTCCCCTGAAGCTTTCTTT	CASSRGQGAFSPEAFF
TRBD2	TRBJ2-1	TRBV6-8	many	TGTGCCAGCAGGAGGACTAGCGGGGGGGTGACCTCCTACAATGAGCAGTTCTTC	CASRRTSGGVTSYNEQFF
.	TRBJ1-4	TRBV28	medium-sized	TGTGCCAGCAGTTCCCCCGGGGGCGGGGGGGAAAAACTGTTTTTT	CASSSPGGGGEKLFF
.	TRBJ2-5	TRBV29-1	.	TGCAGCGTTGCCAGGGGAGACAAGACCCAGTACTTC	CSVARGDKTQYF
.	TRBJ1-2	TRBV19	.	TGTGCCAGTAGTATTATCGCAGGGGCCCTCTATGGCTACACCTTC	CASSIIAGALYGYTF
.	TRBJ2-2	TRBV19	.	TGTGCCAGTATTGTTCGGGAGGGGGAGCTGTTTTTT	CASIVREGELFF
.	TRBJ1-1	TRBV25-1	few	TGTGCCAGCAGAGAGGGACTATTGAACACTGAAGCTTTCTTT	CASREGLLNTEAFF
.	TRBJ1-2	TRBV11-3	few	TGTGCCAGCAGCCATTACCGCCAGGGAGGCTATGGCTACACCTTC	CASSHYRQGGYGYTF
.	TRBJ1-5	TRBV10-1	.	TGCGCCAGCAGTGAGTCGGGACAGCCCCAGCATTTT	CASSESGQPQHF
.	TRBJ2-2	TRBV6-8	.	TGTGCCAGCAATTTAGTATACAAGGGCGGGGAGCTGTTTTTT	CASNLVYKGGELFF
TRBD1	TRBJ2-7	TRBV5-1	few	TGCGCCAGCAGCCAAGATCCGGACAGGTCGAATGCTCCTTCCTACGAGCAGTACTTC	CASSQDPDRSNAPSYEQYF
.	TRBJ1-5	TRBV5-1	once	TGCGCCAGCAGCTTGGGCCCAGATGACAGTGACAATCAGCCCCAGCATTTT	CASSLGPDDSDNQPQHF